The source of this T cell receptor beta chain is a study of graft-versus-host responses after intestinal transplantation. Study background: Multivisceral, liver-intestinal, or isolated intestinal transplants were given to recipients. All of the recipients had induction that used anti-thymocyte globulin, then tacrolimus and steroids for 2 to 3 years. Study-level results: Among circulating GvH clones, peak levels were associated with early post-transplant declines in HvG clones. Patients who carried graft-donor T cell macrochimerism also had high graft-versus-host to host-versus-graft clonal ratios in their allografts.

On this clone: The antigen is undetermined.

The CDR3 totals 14 residues. Germline assignment: CDR1 SGHKS and CDR2 YYEKEE (reference sequence). V lost 3 bases to trimming and J lost 0 bases, with 10 bases between them. Sequencing was performed with immunoSEQ multiplex PCR; in TCRdb, only in-frame clones are kept and a portion is missing. In the table there are approximately 54,000 clones, more than 80% of which are singletons. The receptor was derived from a human patient who received an intestinal transplant, so some T cells may come from the graft donor. V gene TRBV5-5 combines with J gene TRBJ2-7; D remains unclear. The input for sequencing was PBMCs, taken approximately 660 days after intestinal transplant. The CDR3 DNA sequence: TGTGCCAGCAGCTCGATAGGGATCTCCTACGAGCAGTACTTC. It is translated as CASSSIGISYEQYF.